Below, one T cell receptor beta chain is given with its context. Its target is unknown. One junction end does not reproduce the germline sequence, and a read error may be involved. This record belongs to a study of identical twins. Study-wide points: Out-of-frame alpha sequences common to twins exhibited a surplus of low generation probability.

Each CDR3 protein is one row after TCRdb ran MiXCR on the 5' RACE reads. Among some 790,000 distinct CDR3 sequences listed, about 20% were seen once. Germline loops: CDR1 LNHDA, CDR2 SQIVND (reference sequence). The CDR3 loop spans 17 amino acids. These sequences were also reported in another study, on T cells expressing NK-cell markers. Per that study: Leadership of the CD3+CD56-NKG2C+ fraction also belonged to these clonotypes in a few donors.

The chain carries TRBV19 and TRBJ2-1; 14 bases are shared with TRBD2. Sequencing used PBMCs. The clonotype was recovered from a woman aged 18 to 35 in good health. The CDR3 DNA reads TGTGCCAGTAGTGGACACCCCGGACTAGCGGGGGGACAATCTAGGTGCTTC. Residues: CASSGHPGLAGGQSRCF.